This T cell receptor beta chain was found in a study of cytomegalovirus exposure and HLA in healthy donors. V lost 4 bases to trimming and J lost 3 bases, with 9 bases between them. CDR3 length: 13 amino acids. Germline CDR1 is SGHTA and CDR2 is FQGTGA. Findings of the study overall: Sequencing probably produced one cluster of sequence variants that were highly shared. Analysis was carried out at a later point, and it linked a missense DCLRE1C variant to TCR beta V- and J-gene trimming.

In the PCR, 60 Vbeta and 13 Jbeta primers were used. Assay used: immunoSEQ multiplex PCR; TCRdb lists only in-frame clones, some missing. The table lists 150,000 to 200,000 clones, approximately 78% of them singletons. This clone occurred a few times. Antigen: not known. Sequenced: PBMCs. The V and J genes are TRBV7-3 and TRBJ2-5; D unclear. The receptor was derived from a young woman in good health and CMV-seronegative. The CDR3 region is CASSSNLEETQYF. CDR3 DNA sequence: TGTGCCAGCAGCTCGAACTTAGAAGAGACCCAGTACTTC.